This T cell receptor (beta chain) stems from a study of T-cell memory formation after mild COVID-19. In the study overall: For the most part, TCR clusters were specific to one donor.

The germline CDR1 and CDR2 sequences are SGHTA and FQGNSA. Trimming took 2 bases from V and 1 from J, leaving 11 bases between them. This CDR3 is 15 amino acids long. This clonotype has a handful of counts. TCRdb redid the calling of the 5' RACE reads with MiXCR, one entry per CDR3 protein. The sample carries around 62,000 distinct CDR3 sequences, about a quarter recorded once. The TCR comes from a man in his late teens or twenties who had mild COVID-19 (a few samples of this study predate the infection). Cell type and time point are not known. Sequenced material: PBMCs or a T cell subset sorted from them (not recorded which). This chain uses TRBV7-2 with TRBJ1-1; D unclear. This chain's CDR3 is CASSLMVAENTEAFF. CDR3 in DNA: TGTGCCAGCAGCTTAATGGTGGCAGAGAACACTGAAGCTTTCTTT.